This is a list of T cell receptor beta chains from one sample in a study of cytomegalovirus exposure and HLA in healthy donors. Libraries were prepared by immunoSEQ multiplex PCR; TCRdb keeps only in-frame clonotypes and omits some of them. The sample includes fewer than 150,000 clones, approximately 80% seen only once; the top ten take 4.5% to 6.5%. The specimen was PBMCs. The receptors were sampled from a male donor in good health and CMV-seronegative. Both conserved end residues are part of each CDR3.

j_call | v_call | cdr3_length | cdr3_aa
TRBJ2-5 | TRBV7-9 | 9 | CAEGETQYF
TRBJ1-1 | TRBV5-5 | 16 | CASSFFLSAVNTEAFF
TRBJ2-3 | TRBV10-3 | 13 | CAISVLSTDTQYF
TRBJ2-3 | TRBV4-3 | 15 | CASSQTSGHTDTQYF
TRBJ1-1 | TRBV5-6 | 14 | CASTQGAGNTEAFF
TRBJ1-1 | TRBV4-3 | 13 | CASSPGMNTEAFF
TRBJ1-2 | TRBV19 | 13 | CASSSDRYYGYTF
TRBJ2-7 | TRBV5-1 | 14 | CASSPGGPVDEQYF
TRBJ1-2 | TRBV2 | 14 | CASSDQGQGIGYTF
TRBJ1-3 | TRBV7-9 | 14 | CASSWTVSGNTIYF
TRBJ2-3 | TRBV9 | 15 | CASSGGRYGTDTQYF
TRBJ2-5 | TRBV25-1 | 14 | CASSEPRGQETQYF
TRBJ1-1 | TRBV9 | 15 | CASSHPGVLDTEAFF
TRBJ1-1 | TRBV11-2 | 12 | CASSLDSFEAFF
TRBJ2-2 | TRBV6-5 | 12 | CATTGGTGELFF
TRBJ2-7 | TRBV11-1 | 12 | CASSRTGLEQYF
TRBJ2-3 | TRBV28 | 16 | CASSLGGGLSTDTQYF
TRBJ1-1 | TRBV13 | 16 | CASSLWDRGRYTEAFF
TRBJ1-1 | TRBV27 | 14 | CASSFAGGNTEAFF
TRBJ1-2 | TRBV6-5 | 15 | CASSYSGQLNYGYTF
TRBJ2-3 | TRBV2 | 16 | CATDSATGIGTDTQYF
TRBJ1-2 | TRBV4-3 | 14 | CASSPDRDWNGYTF
TRBJ1-1 | TRBV19 | 15 | CASSGGFYVDTEAFF
TRBJ1-2 | TRBV13 | 13 | CASSLGGNYGYTF
TRBJ2-3 | TRBV10-1 | 15 | CASSEFEGGTDTQYF
TRBJ2-7 | TRBV5-1 | 12 | CASSWDRYEQYF
TRBJ1-1 | TRBV18 | 15 | CASSPPGGTGTEAFF
TRBJ2-1 | TRBV6-5 | 15 | CASSYSTGGTTEQFF
TRBJ2-3 | TRBV2 | 13 | CASNSGITDTQYF
TRBJ1-2 | TRBV5-4 | 16 | CASSRWDRGNNYGYTF
TRBJ2-7 | TRBV4-1 | 16 | CASSQDLSGGSYEQYF
TRBJ2-1 | TRBV2 | 14 | CASHGTSGGGGQFF
TRBJ1-2 | TRBV5-6 | 12 | CASSGGQGGYTF
TRBJ1-2 | TRBV5-1 | 13 | CASSPRTTGHFTF
TRBJ2-7 | TRBV9 | 16 | CASSETGTVYIYEQYF
TRBJ2-1 | TRBV4-2 | 16 | CASSQVPSGGNNEQFF
TRBJ2-3 | TRBV10-3 | 17 | CAISETPGWYGADTQYF
TRBJ2-7 | TRBV30 | 14 | CAWSWGGGTYEQYF
TRBJ2-3 | TRBV30 | 11 | CARAVSDTQYF
TRBJ2-7 | TRBV19 | 13 | CASSSAGHSEQYF
TRBJ2-3 | TRBV2 | 14 | CASSETTRWDTQYF
TRBJ1-6 | TRBV6-5 | 14 | CASSFDRDYSPLHF
TRBJ2-3 | TRBV5-1 | 16 | CASSLVPTGSTDTQYF
TRBJ1-4 | TRBV5-1 | 13 | CASSETVNEKLFF
TRBJ2-5 | TRBV30 | 15 | CAWSWGPYSQETQYF